The 10 T cell receptor beta chains in this list originate from one sample, sequenced in a study of long-term antiretroviral therapy in people with HIV. Samples were assayed with immunoSEQ v3.0 at survey level. The data were produced by immunoSEQ multiplex PCR, yet TCRdb's version contains in-frame clones alone and is incomplete. There are 20,000 or so clones in the sample; approximately 77% occur only once, and about 5% lies in the top ten. This material consisted of unsorted PBMCs, taken 4.4 years after starting antiretroviral therapy. The receptors come from a man aged 25-40 years with HIV.

This chain links TRBV6-5 with TRBJ2-7; D may be TRBD1 or TRBD2 (5 bases each). CDR1 is MNHEY, CDR2 SVGAGI, per germline. The CDR3 is made up of 15 amino acids. V was shortened by 5 bases and J by 0 bases, with 14 bases between the two germline ends. CDR3 bases: TGTGCCAGCAGTCTGAGGGACGCTAACTCCTACGAGCAGTACTTC. Translated, it gives CASSLRDANSYEQYF.

This chain joins TRBV6-4 and TRBJ2-6, with D unclear. In germline, CDR1 is MRHNA, CDR2 SNTAGT. This CDR3 comprises 14 residues. V was cut by 8 bases and J by 0 bases, with 8 bases left in between. CDR3 residues: CASRDSSGANVLTF. CDR3 nucleotide sequence: TGTGCCAGCCGAGATTCCTCTGGGGCCAACGTCCTGACTTTC.

The gene calls are TRBV10-3 and TRBJ2-3; 8 bases fit TRBD2. The CDR3 consists of 15 residues. With 5 bases clipped from V and 2 bases from J, the junction kept 6 bases outside the gene matches. Germline-derived CDR1 and CDR2 are ENHRY and SYGVKD. The CDR3 region is CAISTMGLVTDTQYF. The DNA of the CDR3 is TGTGCCATCAGTACCATGGGACTAGTCACAGATACGCAGTATTTT.

This chain links TRBV5-4 with TRBJ2-1; 7 nucleotides align to TRBD1. The germline V gene encodes CDR1 SGHNT and CDR2 YYREEE (reference sequence). The CDR3 runs to 14 residues. The V segment lost 0 bases and the J segment 7 bases; nucleotides outside the gene matches: 4. The CDR3, as DNA: TGTGCCAGCAGCTTGGAGGGACAGTCGAATGAGCAGTTCTTC. Protein: CASSLEGQSNEQFF.

This clone came up a few times. V gene TRBV5-1 combines with J gene TRBJ1-2; D is undetermined. The V gene's germline CDR1 is SGHRS and CDR2 YFSETQ. Trimming removed 4 bases at V and 1 base at J, with 11 bases between. The CDR3 extends over 14 amino acids. CDR3 coding DNA: TGCGCCAGCAGCCCACCTGGCCTTAACTATGGCTACACCTTC. Its translation is CASSPPGLNYGYTF.

The gene calls are TRBV9 and TRBJ2-7; D gene uncertain. The V and J ends lost 0 bases and 5 bases respectively, with 9 bases between them. The CDR3 is 13 residues long. The germline V gene encodes CDR1 SGDLS and CDR2 YYNGEE. The CDR3 nucleotides read TGTGCCAGCAGCGTAGGAACGTTCGACGAGCAGTACTTC. Its protein product is CASSVGTFDEQYF.

The table lists this clone with a count of one. The J gene is TRBJ2-3, the V gene TRBV6-5; 7 bases map to TRBD1. The V and J ends lost 4 bases and 0 bases, in that order; junction bases with no gene match: 7. CDR3 length equals 16 residues. Germline CDR1 reads MNHEY; CDR2 reads SVGAGI. CDR3 coding DNA: TGTGCCAGCAGTTTGGGACAGCCCGTCAGCACAGATACGCAGTATTTT. Protein product: CASSLGQPVSTDTQYF.

This chain uses TRBV10-2 with TRBJ1-4; a possible D gene is TRBD1 (6 bases). V lost 6 bases and J lost 5, with 13 bases in between. The CDR3 is made up of 14 amino acids. Germline CDR1 reads WSHSY; CDR2 reads SAAADI. The CDR3 DNA reads TGCGCCAGCAGCCCCGACAGGTCAAATGAAAAACTGTTTTTT. Its protein is CASSPDRSNEKLFF.

The chain employs TRBV18 and TRBJ2-2; no clear D. The CDR3 length is 15 residues. Germline V lookup: CDR1 KGHSH, CDR2 LQKENI. V was clipped by 1 base and J by 0 bases, with 6 bases between them. The CDR3 bases are TGTGCCAGCTCACCACAAGGGCCGAACACCGGGGAGCTGTTTTTT. It translates to CASSPQGPNTGELFF.

This chain links TRBV6-4 with TRBJ2-1; 13 nucleotides line up with TRBD2. CDR1 is MRHNA, CDR2 SNTAGT, per germline. The V segment lost 6 bases and the J segment 9 bases; nucleotides outside the gene matches: 5. The CDR3 spans 14 residues. The CDR3 is CASRGLAGVGEQFF. CDR3 in DNA: TGTGCCAGCAGAGGACTAGCGGGGGTGGGTGAGCAGTTCTTC.